A selection of T cell receptor beta chains follows, all from one sample in a study of blood T cell repertoires in COVID-19. Repertoires were generated with immunoSEQ multiplex PCR, while TCRdb's copy carries only in-frame clones and drops some. The profile shows 45,000 to 65,000 clones, approximately 80% of them singletons. The sequenced sample was peripheral blood. These receptors were collected from a man between 25 and 39 years old with COVID-19, enrolled during active disease. The CDR3 runs from the conserved cysteine through the conserved F or W. A D gene is named only where the DNA matches it firmly. Size is stated for part of the rows, as once, few or many counts, or as a class when the clone is expanded.

TRBV7-9	NA	TRBD1	17	TRBJ1-4	TGTGCCAGCAGCCCGGGACAGGGGGCGGCTTGGAATGAAAAACTGTTTTTT	CASSPGQGAAWNEKLFF
TRBV18	once	NA	17	TRBJ2-5	TGTGCCAGCTCACCACCTACAGGAGTAAACAGGGAAGAGACCCAGTACTTC	CASSPPTGVNREETQYF
TRBV7-3	NA	NA	14	TRBJ2-1	TGTGCCAGCAGCCCGAGGACAGCGGACAATGAGCAGTTCTTC	CASSPRTADNEQFF
TRBV12-3/TRBV12-4	NA	NA	13	TRBJ1-6	TGTGCCAGCAGGCGGGGCATCGGTTCACCCCTCCACTTT	CASRRGIGSPLHF
TRBV4-1	NA	TRBD1	14	TRBJ2-1	TGCGCCAGCAGCCAAGCTGCAGGGGGAAATGAGCAGTTCTTC	CASSQAAGGNEQFF
TRBV2	NA	NA	15	TRBJ2-5	TGTGCCAGCCTGCGTAGGGCTAGCGCCGGGGAGACCCAGTACTTC	CASLRRASAGETQYF
TRBV6-4	NA	NA	15	TRBJ2-2	TGTGCCAGCAGTGACTCAGAGTCGAACACCGGGGAGCTGTTTTTT	CASSDSESNTGELFF
TRBV28	once	TRBD2	15	TRBJ2-1	TGTGCCAGCAGTCCTTGGACTAGCGGAGACAATGAGCAGTTCTTC	CASSPWTSGDNEQFF
TRBV5-5	once	NA	15	TRBJ2-7	TGTGCCAGCAAACTTGGACGGGGGGCGGTGTACGAGCAGTACTTC	CASKLGRGAVYEQYF
TRBV6-2/TRBV6-3	few	TRBD1	14	TRBJ2-7	TGTGCCAGCAGTTACGTAGGGGGCGAATACGAGCAGTACTTC	CASSYVGGEYEQYF
TRBV6-5	NA	NA	12	TRBJ1-5	TGTGCCAGCAAGGGGAGCAATCAGCCCCAGCATTTT	CASKGSNQPQHF
TRBV6-2/TRBV6-3	once	TRBD1	12	TRBJ2-5	TGTGCCAGCAGCGACAGGGAGGAGACCCAGTACTTC	CASSDREETQYF
TRBV5-1	NA	TRBD2	15	TRBJ2-3	TGCGCCAGCAGCTTGGTTTTTGCGGGAGCTGATACGCAGTATTTT	CASSLVFAGADTQYF
TRBV4-2	NA	NA	15	TRBJ2-7	TGTGCCAGCAGCCAAGATCATGGCGGGATCGGCGAGCAGTACTTC	CASSQDHGGIGEQYF
TRBV9	NA	TRBD1	15	TRBJ2-7	TGTGCCAGCAGCCCCGGGACAGGGGGTTTCCACGAGCAGTACTTC	CASSPGTGGFHEQYF
TRBV2	NA	TRBD1	13	TRBJ1-5	TGTGCCAGCAATCAAGACAGGGTCAAGCCCCAGCATTTT	CASNQDRVKPQHF
TRBV6-6	NA	TRBD1	12	TRBJ1-6	TGTGCCGGATCAGGGGGTAATTCACCCCTCCACTTT	CAGSGGNSPLHF